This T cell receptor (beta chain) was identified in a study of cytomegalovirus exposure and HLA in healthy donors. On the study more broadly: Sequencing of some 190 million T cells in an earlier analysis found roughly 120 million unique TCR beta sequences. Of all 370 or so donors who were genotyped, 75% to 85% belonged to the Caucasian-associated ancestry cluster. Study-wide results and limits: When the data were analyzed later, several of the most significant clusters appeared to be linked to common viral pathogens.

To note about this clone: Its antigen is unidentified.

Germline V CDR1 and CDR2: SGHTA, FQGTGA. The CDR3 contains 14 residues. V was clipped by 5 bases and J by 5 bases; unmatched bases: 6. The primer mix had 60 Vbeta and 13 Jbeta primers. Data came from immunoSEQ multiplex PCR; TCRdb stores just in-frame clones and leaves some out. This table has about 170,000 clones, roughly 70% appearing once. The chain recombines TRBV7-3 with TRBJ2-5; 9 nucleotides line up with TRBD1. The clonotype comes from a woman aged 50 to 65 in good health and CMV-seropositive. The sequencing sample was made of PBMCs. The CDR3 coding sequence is TGTGCCAGCAGCCGACAGGGGGGTTGGGAGACCCAGTACTTC. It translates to CASSRQGGWETQYF.